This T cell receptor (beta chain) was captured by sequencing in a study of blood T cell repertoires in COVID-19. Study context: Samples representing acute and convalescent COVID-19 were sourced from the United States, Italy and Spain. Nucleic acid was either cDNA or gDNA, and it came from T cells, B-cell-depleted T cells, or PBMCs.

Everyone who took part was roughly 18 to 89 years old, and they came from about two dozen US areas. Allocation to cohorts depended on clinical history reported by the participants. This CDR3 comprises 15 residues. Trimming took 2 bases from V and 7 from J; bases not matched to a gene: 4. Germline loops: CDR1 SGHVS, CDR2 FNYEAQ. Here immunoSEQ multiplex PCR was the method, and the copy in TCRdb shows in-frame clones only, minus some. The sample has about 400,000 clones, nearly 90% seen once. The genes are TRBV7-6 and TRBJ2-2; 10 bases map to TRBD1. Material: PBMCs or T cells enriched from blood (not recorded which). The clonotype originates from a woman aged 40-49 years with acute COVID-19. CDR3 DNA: TGTGCCAGCAGCTTATCGACAGGGGGCAGCGGGGAGCTGTTTTTT. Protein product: CASSLSTGGSGELFF.